Below are 17 T cell receptor beta chains sequenced from a single sample in a study of blood T cell repertoires in COVID-19. TCRdb's table, derived via immunoSEQ multiplex PCR, lists solely in-frame clones and lacks some. The sample has 200,000 to 250,000 clones, approximately 81% seen once; the top ten hold roughly 18%. The sequenced sample consisted of peripheral blood. The receptor source for this set is a woman over 75 with active or convalescent COVID-19.

The chain employs TRBV2 and TRBJ2-5; D gene uncertain. CDR3 length: 14 residues. The germline V and J ends were trimmed by 7 bases and 5 bases, with 17 bases remaining between them. Germline V gene sequence: CDR1 SNHLY, CDR2 FYNNEI. CDR3 sequence: CASIGSKTSETQYF. CDR3 nucleotides: TGTGCCAGCATTGGCAGCAAGACATCGGAGACCCAGTACTTC.

The count of this clone is one. Written as DNA, the CDR3 is TGTGCTAGTGGTTTGCCTCGACAGGGTACTCGCGAGCAGTACTTC. This gives the protein CASGLPRQGTREQYF. The genes are TRBV12-5 and TRBJ2-7, with 7 bases aligning to TRBD1. Germline lookup yields CDR1 LGHNT and CDR2 FRNRAP. The J segment lost 6 bases and the V segment lost 2 bases, leaving 10 bases of the junction unmatched. This CDR3 is built from 15 residues.

The chain carries TRBV5-6 and TRBJ2-7, with 7 bases lining up with TRBD1. The germline V gene has CDR1 SGHDT and CDR2 YYEEEE. The CDR3 covers 14 residues. After removal of 3 bases from V and 3 bases from J, the junction contained 6 bases not matched to a gene. The CDR3 is CASSYYRGDYEQYF. CDR3 bases: TGTGCCAGCAGCTATTACAGGGGAGACTACGAGCAGTACTTC.

CDR3 DNA sequence: TGTGCCAGCTCACCACGGATTTCGGGGAACACCGGGGAGCTGTTTTTT. This encodes CASSPRISGNTGELFF. This chain uses TRBV18 with TRBJ2-2; D gene unclear. Germline CDR1 KGHSH, CDR2 LQKENI. This CDR3 has 16 residues. Trimming pared 1 base from V and 1 base from J, leaving 10 bases between.

The chain combines TRBV28 with TRBJ2-2; D may be TRBD1 (5 bases). V was trimmed by 6 bases and J by 3 bases, leaving 14 bases between them. Per germline, CDR1 MDHEN and CDR2 SYDVKM. This CDR3 is 15 amino acids long. Here the CDR3 reads CASRLKLGDTGELFF. CDR3 DNA sequence: TGTGCCAGCAGACTAAAGCTAGGGGACACCGGGGAGCTGTTTTTT.

The CDR3 loop reads CASTSTSGGGNEQFF. The DNA of the CDR3 is TGCGCCAGCACCTCGACTAGCGGAGGGGGCAATGAGCAGTTCTTC. This chain connects TRBV5-1 to TRBJ2-1, with 9 bases matching TRBD2. CDR1 and CDR2 (germline): SGHRS, YFSETQ. The ends lost 6 bases at V and 6 bases at J; junction bases unmatched: 10. This CDR3 region has 15 residues.

The rearrangement uses TRBV5-6 and TRBJ2-5, with 9 bases identical to TRBD2. Looked up from germline, CDR1 is SGHDT and CDR2 is YYEEEE. The CDR3 runs to 17 residues. J lost 4 bases, V lost 0 bases, and 10 bases had no gene match. The CDR3: CASSLGLLRGGLETQYF. CDR3 sequence (DNA): TGTGCCAGCAGCTTGGGGTTGCTGCGGGGGGGCCTAGAGACCCAGTACTTC. The complete variable domain, with remaining parts taken from reference TRBV5-6 and TRBJ2-5, reads DAGVTQSPTHLIKTRGQQVTLRCSPKSGHDTVSWYQQALGQGPQFIFQYYEEEERQRGNFPDRFSGHQFPNYSSELNVNALLLGDSALYLCASSLGLLRGGLETQYFGPGTRLLVL.

The chain uses TRBV13 and TRBJ1-1, with a possible D match to TRBD1 (6 bases). Germline V CDR1 and CDR2: PRHDT, FYEKMQ (reference sequence). The CDR3 has 14 residues. V lost 5 bases to trimming and J lost 1 base, with 11 bases between them. CDR3 DNA: TGTGCCAGCAGCGCCTCGACAGGGAACACTGAAGCTTTCTTT. It is translated as CASSASTGNTEAFF.

This rearrangement joins TRBV6-6 to TRBJ1-1; D gene ambiguous. There are 13 residues in the CDR3. Germline-derived CDR1 and CDR2 are MNHNY and SVGAGI (reference sequence). Between the trimmed V and J ends, which lost 8 bases and 4 bases, there was a span of 14 bases. The CDR3 reads CASRSLASTEAFF. For the CDR3, the DNA is TGTGCCAGCCGGAGTCTGGCGTCCACTGAAGCTTTCTTT.

This chain links TRBV7-8 with TRBJ1-3; tentatively, D is TRBD1 (5 bases). This CDR3 comprises 12 residues. Germline V CDR1 and CDR2: SGHVS, FQNEAQ. V was clipped by 5 bases and J by 10 bases, with 12 bases between them. CDR3 nucleotide sequence: TGTGCCAGCAGCCCACGACAGAGAACCATATATTTT. It translates to CASSPRQRTIYF.

The genes are TRBV19 and TRBJ2-1; D perhaps matches TRBD2 (7 bases). Germline-derived CDR1 and CDR2 are LNHDA and SQIVND (reference sequence). V lost 6 bases and J lost 2, with 17 bases in between. The CDR3 length is 16 residues. CDR3 loop: CASSPEGGVPYNEQFF. The CDR3 coding sequence is TGTGCCAGTAGCCCAGAAGGGGGGGTGCCCTACAATGAGCAGTTCTTC.

This chain links TRBV9 with TRBJ1-1; possibly TRBD1 for D (5 bases). There are 13 residues in the CDR3. Between the trimmed V and J ends, which lost 4 bases and 5 bases, there was a span of 12 bases. The V gene's germline CDR1 is SGDLS and CDR2 YYNGEE. This CDR3 reads CASSREGRTEAFF. The CDR3 coding sequence is TGTGCCAGCAGCAGAGAGGGGAGGACTGAAGCTTTCTTT.

V gene TRBV9 combines with J gene TRBJ2-7; tentatively, D is TRBD2 (6 bases). Germline V gives CDR1 SGDLS, CDR2 YYNGEE. The ends were cut back, 0 bases at V and 2 bases at J, with 12 bases in the middle. The CDR3 consists of 15 residues. CDR3 loop: CASSVASGVPYEQYF. CDR3 DNA sequence: TGTGCCAGCAGCGTAGCTTCGGGGGTCCCCTACGAGCAGTACTTC.

This chain uses TRBV3-1 (or the pseudogene TRBV3-2) with TRBJ1-1, with 9 positions matching TRBD1. CDR3 length: 14 residues. In germline, CDR1 is LGHDT, CDR2 YNNKEL (reference sequence). V lost 4 bases and J lost 5; bases outside the gene matches: 5. The CDR3 loop reads CASSLSTGGTEAFF. The CDR3 DNA sequence: TGTGCCAGCAGCCTGTCGACAGGGGGGACTGAAGCTTTCTTT.

The chain joins TRBV4-3 to TRBJ1-4; TRBD1 matches at 8 bases. V dropped 4 bases and J dropped 4; count of bases not matched to a gene: 5. This CDR3 has 15 amino acids. Per the germline V gene, CDR1 is LGHNA and CDR2 is YSLEER. This CDR3 is CASSLVQGVNEKLFF. In DNA form, the CDR3 reads TGCGCCAGCAGCCTTGTACAGGGGGTTAATGAAAAACTGTTTTTT.

The rearrangement uses TRBV7-2 and TRBJ2-1; 7 bases match TRBD1. CDR1 is SGHTA and CDR2 is FQGNSA in the germline V gene. V shed 2 bases and J 7 bases; nucleotides not matched to a gene: 2. The CDR3 sequence is 13 residues long. CDR3 nucleotide sequence: TGTGCCAGCAGCTTAAGACAGGGAAATGAGCAGTTCTTC. Protein product: CASSLRQGNEQFF.

J is TRBJ2-3 and V is TRBV24-1, with D maybe TRBD2 (6 bases). From germline, CDR1 is KGHDR and CDR2 SFDVKD. CDR3 length equals 14 residues. The germline V and J ends were trimmed by 3 bases and 6 bases, with 12 bases remaining between them. CDR3 protein: CATSDRRVSDTQYF. In DNA form, the CDR3 reads TGTGCCACCAGTGATAGGAGGGTGTCGGATACGCAGTATTTT.